This TCR beta chain was identified in a study of neoadjuvant anti-PD-1 for oral cavity cancer. Broader study findings: With three patients per group, TCR findings need larger cohorts.

Described time point: after neoadjuvant nivolumab, at surgical resection. The protocol was immunoSEQ multiplex PCR, while the TCRdb copy is restricted to in-frame clones and leaves out a portion. This sample has about 7,200 clones, with roughly 70% found just once. This clone was seen a few times. Its antigen is unidentified. This TCR derives from a person between 35 and 79 years old with oral cavity squamous cell carcinoma. The sequenced sample was PBMCs, obtained after nivolumab (anti-PD-1) treatment.

The CDR3 bases are TGTGCCAGCACCCCAGCGGGGAGCTCCTTTGGCTACACCTTC. Translated, it gives CASTPAGSSFGYTF. This chain uses TRBV9 with TRBJ1-2; D is unclear. Germline loops: CDR1 SGDLS, CDR2 YYNGEE. The CDR3 spans 14 residues. V lost 6 bases and J 7 bases, leaving 19 bases between the germline ends.